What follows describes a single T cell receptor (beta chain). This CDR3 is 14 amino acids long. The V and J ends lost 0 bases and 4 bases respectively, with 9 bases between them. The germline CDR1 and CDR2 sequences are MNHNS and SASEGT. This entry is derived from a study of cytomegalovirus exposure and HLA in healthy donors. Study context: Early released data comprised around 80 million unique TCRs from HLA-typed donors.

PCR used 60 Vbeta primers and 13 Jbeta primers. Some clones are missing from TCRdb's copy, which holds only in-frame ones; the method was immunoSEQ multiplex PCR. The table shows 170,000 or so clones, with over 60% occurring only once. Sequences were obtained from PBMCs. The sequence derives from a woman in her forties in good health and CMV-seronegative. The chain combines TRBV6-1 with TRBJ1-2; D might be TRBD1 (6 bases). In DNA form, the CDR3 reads TGTGCCAGCAGTGAAGCGGGGGGGCTCTATGGCTACACCTTC. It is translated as CASSEAGGLYGYTF.